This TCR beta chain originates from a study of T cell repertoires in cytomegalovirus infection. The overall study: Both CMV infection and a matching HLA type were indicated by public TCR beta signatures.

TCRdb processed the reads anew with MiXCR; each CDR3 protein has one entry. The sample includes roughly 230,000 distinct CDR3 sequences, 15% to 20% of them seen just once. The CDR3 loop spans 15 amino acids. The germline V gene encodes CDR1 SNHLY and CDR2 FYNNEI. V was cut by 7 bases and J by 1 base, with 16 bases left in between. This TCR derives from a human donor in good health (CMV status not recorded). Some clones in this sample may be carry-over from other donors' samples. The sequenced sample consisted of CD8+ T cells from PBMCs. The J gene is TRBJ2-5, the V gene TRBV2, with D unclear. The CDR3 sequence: CASTVNGRAQETQYF. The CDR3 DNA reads TGTGCCAGCACCGTTAACGGCCGGGCCCAAGAGACCCAGTACTTC. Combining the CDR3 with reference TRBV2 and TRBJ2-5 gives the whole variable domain EPEVTQTPSHQVTQMGQEVILRCVPISNHLYFYWYRQILGQKVEFLVSFYNNEISEKSEIFDDQFSVERPDGSNFTLKIRSTKLEDSAMYFCASTVNGRAQETQYFGPGTRLLVL.